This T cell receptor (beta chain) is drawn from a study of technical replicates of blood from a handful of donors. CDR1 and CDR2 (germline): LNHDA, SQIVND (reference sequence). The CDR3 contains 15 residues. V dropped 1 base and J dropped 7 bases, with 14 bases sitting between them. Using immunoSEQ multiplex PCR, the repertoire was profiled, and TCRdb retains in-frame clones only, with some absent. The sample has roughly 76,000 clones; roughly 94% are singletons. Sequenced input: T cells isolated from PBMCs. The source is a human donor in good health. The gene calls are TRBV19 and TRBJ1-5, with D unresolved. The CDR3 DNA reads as TGTGCCAGTAGTATAGTCACCGGGTTCGGCCAGCCCCAGCATTTT. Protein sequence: CASSIVTGFGQPQHF.